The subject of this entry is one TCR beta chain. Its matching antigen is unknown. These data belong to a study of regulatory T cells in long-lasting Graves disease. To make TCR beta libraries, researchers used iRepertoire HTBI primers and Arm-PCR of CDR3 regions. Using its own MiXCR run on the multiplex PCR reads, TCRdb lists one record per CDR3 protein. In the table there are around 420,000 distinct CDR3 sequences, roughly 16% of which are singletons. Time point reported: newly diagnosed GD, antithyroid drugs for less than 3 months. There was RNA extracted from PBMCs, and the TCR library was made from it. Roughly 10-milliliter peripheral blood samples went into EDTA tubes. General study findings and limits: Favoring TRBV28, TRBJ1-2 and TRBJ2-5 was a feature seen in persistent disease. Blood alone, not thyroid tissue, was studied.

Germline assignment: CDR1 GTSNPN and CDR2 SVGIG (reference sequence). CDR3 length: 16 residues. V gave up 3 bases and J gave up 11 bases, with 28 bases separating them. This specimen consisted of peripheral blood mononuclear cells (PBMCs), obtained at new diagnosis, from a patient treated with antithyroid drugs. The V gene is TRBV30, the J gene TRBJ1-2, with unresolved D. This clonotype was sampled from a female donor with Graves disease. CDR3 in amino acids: CAWSDEEASTLIGYTF. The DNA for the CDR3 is TGTGCCTGGAGCGACGAAGAGGCTTCGACCCTAATCGGGTACACCTTC.